This TCR beta chain was documented in a study of cytomegalovirus exposure and HLA in healthy donors. The study, taken as a whole, reports: Most TCR sequences proved rare, with some public TCRs found in many donors. Common viral pathogens were later found to be apparently linked to several of the most significant clusters.

The count of this clone is one. The target antigen is unknown. It was with 60 Vbeta and 13 Jbeta primers that the PCR ran. Method: immunoSEQ multiplex PCR; TCRdb's copy keeps in-frame clones and lacks some. The table records 90,000 to 120,000 clones, 77% of them present only once. Germline values: CDR1 SEHNR, CDR2 FQNEAQ (reference sequence). J was trimmed by 0 bases and V by 5 bases; bases with no gene match: 11. The CDR3 runs to 17 residues. The TCR was taken from a male donor in good health and CMV-seronegative. The sequencing sample was made of PBMCs. The rearrangement links TRBV7-9 to TRBJ2-3; 7 nucleotides line up with TRBD2. For the CDR3, the DNA is TGTGCCAGCAGCCCCCGGGGGAGCGGGACTAGCACAGATACGCAGTATTTT. Translating it yields CASSPRGSGTSTDTQYF.